This TCR beta chain derives from a study of shared clonotypes between healthy human individuals. The CDR3 spans 15 residues. Germline V lookup: CDR1 KGHSH, CDR2 LQKENI. Losses at the gene ends were 3 bases for V and 2 bases for J; bases not matched to a gene: 6. Positive CCR7 selection of CD45RO-negative cells yielded the naive CD8 cells, and terminally differentiated effector memory CD45RA+ cells were excluded. Sorted subsets were amplified in replicate PCRs using approximately 0.2 ug DNA, about 30,000 T cell genomes. The data were produced by immunoSEQ multiplex PCR, yet TCRdb's version contains in-frame clones alone and is incomplete. This repertoire shows about 680,000 clones, 92% found once; its top ten account for about a quarter.

Sample: naive CD8+ T cells sorted from blood. This sequence originates from a man aged 30 to 45 in good health. The chain has TRBV18 and TRBJ2-7; 8 bases align to TRBD1. The CDR3 protein is CASSPDDRGPYEQYF. CDR3 DNA sequence: TGTGCCAGCTCACCGGACGACAGGGGTCCCTACGAGCAGTACTTC.